This T cell receptor beta chain is drawn from a study of cytomegalovirus exposure and HLA in healthy donors. Points from the study as a whole: Researchers catalogued around 150 TCR beta chains as cytomegalovirus-associated.

There are a few counts of this clone. The antigen remains undetermined. Use of 60 Vbeta and 13 Jbeta primers characterized the PCR. The assay was immunoSEQ multiplex PCR, and TCRdb's table has in-frame clones only and misses some. The sample carries about 160,000 clones, around 80% recorded once. This CDR3 region has 16 residues. Germline V gives CDR1 SGHTS, CDR2 YDEGEE. V lost 0 bases, J lost 0 bases, and 12 bases lay in between. Donors in the study were healthy people who gave bone marrow. The TCR was taken from a woman in her forties or fifties in good health and CMV-seropositive. V and J are TRBV5-8 and TRBJ1-1, with a weak D call TRBD1 (5 bases). The sequenced sample consisted of PBMCs. For the CDR3, the DNA is TGTGCCAGCAGCTTGGTGGGGGGGAGCATGAACACTGAAGCTTTCTTT. This gives the protein CASSLVGGSMNTEAFF.